This T cell receptor beta chain was captured by sequencing in a study of OX40 agonist ivuxolimab in advanced cancers. The study in broad terms: Ivuxolimab, which targeted the costimulatory receptor OX40 (CD134), was an agonistic, fully human IgG2 monoclonal antibody. Intravenous ivuxolimab was administered to patients every 2 weeks at six dose levels: 0.01, 0.1, 0.3, 1.5, 3 and 10 mg/kg. Of the 50 or so patients in dose escalation, 19 had hepatocellular carcinoma, about 15 had melanoma, 9 had renal cell carcinoma and 9 had head and neck cancer. In the dose-escalation cohort, more than 75% of patients were male, and the mean age was approximately 60 years, with a range of about 20 to 79. Prior anti-PD-1, anti-PD-L1 or anti-CTLA-4 therapy was permitted, and checkpoint inhibitors had been received by about two fifths of dose-escalation patients. Three dose-escalation patients achieved partial responses, one with hepatocellular carcinoma and two with cutaneous melanoma. Peripheral TCRbeta sequencing aimed to test whether ivuxolimab altered TCR sequence diversity and caused clonal T-cell expansion. The paper reports the monotherapy dose-escalation portion (N of about 54 patients) of the phase I ivuxolimab trial.

On the study overall, not on this receptor specifically: At doses of 0.1 to 3.0 mg/kg, clonal expansion of both CD4+ and CD8+ blood T cells was observed from baseline to week 6. The antigen specificity of the clonally expanded peripheral T cells was not determined. Partial responders in the 0.1-3.0 mg/kg groups had among the lowest normalized peripheral clonal expansion, especially among CD8+ T cells. Low levels of normalized T-cell clonal expansion were also seen in some patients who did not respond. After ivuxolimab, CD8+ T cells had more expanded clones than CD4+ T cells on average.

The trial excluded patients who had a history of autoimmune disease or were on systemic immunosuppression. Peripheral blood for TCR sequencing was drawn from every dose cohort at baseline, at cycle 4 day 1 and at cycle 7 day 1. The samples were taken from a phase I, first-in-human, multicenter, open-label dose-escalation trial of ivuxolimab. Adults with locally advanced or metastatic head and neck squamous cell, hepatocellular, melanoma or renal cell carcinoma were enrolled in the trial. Before TCR sequencing, CD4+ T cells and CD8+ T cells from peripheral blood were sorted into separate populations. The CDR3 contains 12 residues, cysteine and phenylalanine counted. CDR3 DNA is the only sequence kept; it has 36 bases, read in frame from the first base. In the germline V gene (reference sequence), CDR1 corresponds to SGHKS and CDR2 to YYEKEE. Between the V and J ends, shortened by 2 bases and 6 bases respectively, the junction contains 7 bases.

Genomic DNA was isolated from the sorted cells so that the TCRbeta CDR3 region could be sequenced. The immunoSEQ Assay was used for sequencing of TCRbeta CDR3 regions. Held by TCRdb, this immuneACCESS table contains in-frame sequences only and omits some clones. Under half of the omission traces to an unresolved V gene where checked; the cause of the rest is unknown. This sample has about 72,000 clones in its table, and roughly 80% of those were observed once. The top ten clonotypes cover roughly 5.3% of the sample. This clone has only a few counts. Its antigen is unknown. The sample holds no much larger clone one base away, and base qualities are not on file.

The clonotype originates from an adult with an advanced solid tumor such as melanoma, head and neck, liver or kidney cancer. Sample: CD4+ or CD8+ T cells sorted from blood, taken in a trial of the OX40 agonist ivuxolimab. The V and J genes are TRBV5-5 and TRBJ2-3; no D gene call is confident. The CDR3 sequence is CASSFWFDTQYF. The sequenced DNA is TGTGCCAGCAGCTTTTGGTTCGATACGCAGTATTTT.